This is a list of T cell receptor beta chains from one sample in a study of shared clonotypes between healthy human individuals. Data came from immunoSEQ multiplex PCR; TCRdb stores just in-frame clones and leaves some out. The sample has about 2.3 million clones, approximately 93% seen once. The specimen sequenced was naive CD4+ T cells from PBMCs. The receptors here all came from a man between 18 and 35 years old in good health. Some clones in this sample may be carry-over from other donors' samples. CDR3s include the opening cysteine and the closing phenylalanine or tryptophan. Fields, in order: V gene, J gene, clone size, D gene, CDR3 DNA, CDR3 protein. D genes are given only for firm matches. Some rows have no size entry. The others give once, few or many, or a class for an expanded clone.

V gene: TRBV18
J gene: TRBJ2-2
clone size: -
D gene: -
CDR3 DNA: TGTGCCAGCTCACCACCAGGACGGACCGGGGAGCTGTTTTTT
CDR3 protein: CASSPPGRTGELFF

V gene: TRBV6-1
J gene: TRBJ1-5
clone size: -
D gene: TRBD1
CDR3 DNA: TGTGCCAGCAGTTCACAGGGGGGAAGCAATCAGCCCCAGCATTTT
CDR3 protein: CASSSQGGSNQPQHF

V gene: TRBV19
J gene: TRBJ1-5
clone size: -
D gene: TRBD1
CDR3 DNA: TGTGCCAGTAGTATCACAGGGGGTAGCAATCAGCCCCAGCATTTT
CDR3 protein: CASSITGGSNQPQHF

V gene: TRBV5-4
J gene: TRBJ1-3
clone size: -
D gene: TRBD1
CDR3 DNA: TGTGCCAGCAGCTTGGCCAGGGGGACTGGAAACACCATATATTTT
CDR3 protein: CASSLARGTGNTIYF

V gene: TRBV9
J gene: TRBJ2-7
clone size: -
D gene: TRBD1
CDR3 DNA: TGTGCCAGCAGCCCCGGACAGGGTCGGCCCTACGAGCAGTACTTC
CDR3 protein: CASSPGQGRPYEQYF

V gene: TRBV29-1
J gene: TRBJ2-5
clone size: -
D gene: -
CDR3 DNA: TGCAGCGTGCACGGAGGGGAAGAGACCCAGTACTTC
CDR3 protein: CSVHGGEETQYF

V gene: TRBV6-6
J gene: TRBJ2-1
clone size: -
D gene: -
CDR3 DNA: TGTGCCAGCAGTTACCCACAGGATGAGCAGTTCTTC
CDR3 protein: CASSYPQDEQFF

V gene: TRBV6-1
J gene: TRBJ1-4
clone size: -
D gene: -
CDR3 DNA: TGTGCCAGCAACCGGGACCGCGCTGAAAAACTGTTTTTT
CDR3 protein: CASNRDRAEKLFF

V gene: TRBV19
J gene: TRBJ1-4
clone size: -
D gene: -
CDR3 DNA: TGTGCCAGTAGTATAGTTAGGGGGACCGCGGGAGAAAAACTGTTTTTT
CDR3 protein: CASSIVRGTAGEKLFF

V gene: TRBV2
J gene: TRBJ2-5
clone size: -
D gene: -
CDR3 DNA: TGTGCCAGCAGTGGTTCGGGGCGGGAGACCCAGTACTTC
CDR3 protein: CASSGSGRETQYF

V gene: TRBV27
J gene: TRBJ2-1
clone size: -
D gene: -
CDR3 DNA: TGTGCCAGCAGTTTATTTGTCAGCAGCTCCTACAATGAGCAGTTCTTC
CDR3 protein: CASSLFVSSSYNEQFF

V gene: TRBV27
J gene: TRBJ2-7
clone size: once
D gene: TRBD2
CDR3 DNA: TGTGCCAGCAGTTCCTGGACTAGCGGGACATACTACGAGCAGTACTTC
CDR3 protein: CASSSWTSGTYYEQYF

V gene: TRBV5-1
J gene: TRBJ2-1
clone size: -
D gene: TRBD2
CDR3 DNA: TGCGCCAGCAGCTTCTCAGCGGGAGTAAATGAGCAGTTCTTC
CDR3 protein: CASSFSAGVNEQFF

V gene: TRBV19
J gene: TRBJ1-1
clone size: -
D gene: TRBD1
CDR3 DNA: TGTGCCAGTACCCGAGGGGACAGTACCGGCACTGAAGCTTTCTTT
CDR3 protein: CASTRGDSTGTEAFF

V gene: TRBV7-3
J gene: TRBJ2-3
clone size: -
D gene: TRBD2
CDR3 DNA: TGTGCCAGCAGCCCCACTAGCGGGAGGGGAGATACGCAGTATTTT
CDR3 protein: CASSPTSGRGDTQYF

V gene: TRBV15
J gene: TRBJ2-6
clone size: -
D gene: -
CDR3 DNA: TGTGCCACCAGCCGGGCCCCTAGGAGCCCTGGGGCCAACGTCCTGACTTTC
CDR3 protein: CATSRAPRSPGANVLTF

V gene: TRBV2
J gene: TRBJ2-2
clone size: -
D gene: TRBD2
CDR3 DNA: TGTGCCAGCAGCCCGCCCGGGGTTCGGCGGGGGGCCGGGGAGCTGTTTTTT
CDR3 protein: CASSPPGVRRGAGELFF

V gene: TRBV10-2
J gene: TRBJ1-4
clone size: -
D gene: TRBD1
CDR3 DNA: TGCGCCAGCAGGGACAGGGTTACTAATGAAAAACTGTTTTTT
CDR3 protein: CASRDRVTNEKLFF

V gene: TRBV4-2
J gene: TRBJ2-3
clone size: -
D gene: -
CDR3 DNA: TGTGCCAGCAGCTCCGCTACGAATACGCAGTATTTT
CDR3 protein: CASSSATNTQYF

V gene: TRBV29-1
J gene: TRBJ2-1
clone size: -
D gene: TRBD2
CDR3 DNA: TGCAGCGCCCGCTATAGCGGGAGAAGCGACAATGAGCAGTTCTTC
CDR3 protein: CSARYSGRSDNEQFF

V gene: TRBV6-4
J gene: TRBJ1-1
clone size: -
D gene: -
CDR3 DNA: TGTGCCAGCAGTGACAGGACGGGAACTGAAGCTTTCTTT
CDR3 protein: CASSDRTGTEAFF

V gene: TRBV9
J gene: TRBJ1-2
clone size: -
D gene: -
CDR3 DNA: TGTGCCAGCAGCGTTCTCACGGCTAACTATGGCTACACCTTC
CDR3 protein: CASSVLTANYGYTF

V gene: TRBV4-2
J gene: TRBJ1-2
clone size: -
D gene: TRBD1
CDR3 DNA: TGTGCCAGCAGCCAGACAGGGGGGGCAGCTAACTATGGCTACACCTTC
CDR3 protein: CASSQTGGAANYGYTF

V gene: TRBV7-2
J gene: TRBJ2-7
clone size: -
D gene: TRBD1
CDR3 DNA: TGTGCCAGCACCCTCATGCTGACAGGGACCTACGAGCAGTACTTC
CDR3 protein: CASTLMLTGTYEQYF

V gene: TRBV28
J gene: TRBJ1-5
clone size: -
D gene: -
CDR3 DNA: TGTGCCAGCACCCCTCGAGATTGGGGGGCGAATCAGCCCCAGCATTTT
CDR3 protein: CASTPRDWGANQPQHF

V gene: TRBV11-1
J gene: TRBJ1-1
clone size: -
D gene: -
CDR3 DNA: TGTGCCAGCAGCTCGGACAGACCCCGGGGGACTGAAGCTTTCTTT
CDR3 protein: CASSSDRPRGTEAFF

V gene: TRBV9
J gene: TRBJ1-2
clone size: -
D gene: -
CDR3 DNA: TGTGCCAGCAGCGTAGCGAACAGGGCGGCTGGCTACACCTTC
CDR3 protein: CASSVANRAAGYTF

V gene: TRBV11-2
J gene: TRBJ1-1
clone size: -
D gene: -
CDR3 DNA: TGTGCCAGCAGCTATGGTTCACACACTGAAGCTTTCTTT
CDR3 protein: CASSYGSHTEAFF

V gene: TRBV21-1
J gene: TRBJ1-3
clone size: -
D gene: -
CDR3 DNA: TGTGCCAGCAGCAAAAGGGCTGTGGCAGGGCCTAACTCTGGAAACACCATATATTTT
CDR3 protein: CASSKRAVAGPNSGNTIYF

V gene: TRBV10-3
J gene: TRBJ1-5
clone size: -
D gene: -
CDR3 DNA: TGTGCCATCACCCCAGGGACTCATCAGCCCCAGCATTTT
CDR3 protein: CAITPGTHQPQHF

V gene: TRBV6-1
J gene: TRBJ2-6
clone size: -
D gene: -
CDR3 DNA: TGTGCCAGCAGTGCGTCGACAGGCTCTGGGGCCAACGTCCTGACTTTC
CDR3 protein: CASSASTGSGANVLTF

V gene: TRBV7-9
J gene: TRBJ2-2
clone size: -
D gene: -
CDR3 DNA: TGTGCCAGCAGCCCAGCCTACGGGGCCGGGCCCGGGGAGCTGTTTTTT
CDR3 protein: CASSPAYGAGPGELFF

V gene: TRBV5-1
J gene: TRBJ2-7
clone size: -
D gene: -
CDR3 DNA: TGCGCCAGCAGCTTGGACGGGAACTCCTACGAGCAGTACTTC
CDR3 protein: CASSLDGNSYEQYF

V gene: TRBV28
J gene: TRBJ1-4
clone size: -
D gene: -
CDR3 DNA: TGTGCCAGCAGTTTATATGCCAGGGGAGGCGAAAAACTGTTTTTT
CDR3 protein: CASSLYARGGEKLFF

V gene: TRBV7-2
J gene: TRBJ2-7
clone size: -
D gene: TRBD1
CDR3 DNA: TGTGCCAGCAGCTCACAGGGGAGCGAGCAGTACTTC
CDR3 protein: CASSSQGSEQYF

V gene: TRBV5-1
J gene: TRBJ2-5
clone size: -
D gene: -
CDR3 DNA: TGCGCCAGCAGCCGTCTCCAAGAGACCCAGTACTTC
CDR3 protein: CASSRLQETQYF

V gene: TRBV7-8
J gene: TRBJ2-7
clone size: once
D gene: -
CDR3 DNA: TGTGCCAGCAGCTTACGGTGGGCCTACGAGCAGTACTTC
CDR3 protein: CASSLRWAYEQYF